This TCR beta chain originates from a study of molecular identifiers for immune sequencing clone quantification. Study-level background: Split five ways in replicates, RNA from about 20,000 or 100,000 naive CD8 cells had four portions sequenced.

Listed TCR primers, together with previously described methods, were used for the bulk TCR libraries. From the PCR reads, TCRdb called clonotypes with MiXCR, one entry per CDR3 protein. This sample has 90,000 or so distinct CDR3 sequences, with approximately 25% found just once. The table lists this clonotype with a few counts. Its antigen is not known. Trimming pared 7 bases from V and 2 bases from J, leaving 9 bases between. The V gene's germline CDR1 is MDHEN and CDR2 SYDVKM. This CDR3 is 12 amino acids long. General study points: In naive cells, clones above 20 RNA copies held under 1% of molecules, whereas in effector cells they held over 98%.

This chain joins TRBV28 and TRBJ2-7; D may match TRBD1 or TRBD2 (5 bases each). Sequenced: naive CD8+ T cells from blood, with Jurkat cell RNA spiked in. Noted subset: FACS-sorted CD8+CD4-CCR7+CD45RA+ naive T cells. This clonotype was sampled from a human donor in good health. Some libraries in this study had Jurkat cell RNA spiked in. CDR3 region: CASIGAAYEQYF. CDR3 DNA sequence: TGTGCCAGCATCGGGGCCGCCTACGAGCAGTACTTC.